This entry describes one TCR beta chain. Its antigen is still unknown. The CDR3 covers 13 residues. V shed 4 bases and J shed 6 bases, with 13 bases lying between them. Germline V gene sequence: CDR1 MNHEY, CDR2 SMNVEV (reference sequence). The data stem from a study of OX40 agonist ivuxolimab in advanced cancers. On the study more broadly: The dose-escalation cohort was about 83% male, with a mean age of around 60 years, ranging about 23 to 80.

TCRdb keeps only in-frame clones here, not all; method: immunoSEQ multiplex PCR. The sample contains about 63,000 clones, roughly 89% of which appear only once. Individuals having autoimmune disease history or systemic immunosuppression were not enrolled. Findings and limits, study-wide: Dosing at 0.1 to 3.0 mg/kg was accompanied by clonal expansion of CD4+ and CD8+ blood T cells by week 6.

Sequenced material: CD4+ or CD8+ T cells sorted from blood, taken in a trial of the OX40 agonist ivuxolimab. The rearrangement uses TRBV27 and TRBJ2-7, with D possibly being TRBD1 or TRBD2 (5 bases each). The receptor was isolated from an adult with an advanced solid tumor such as melanoma, head and neck, liver or kidney cancer. The chain's CDR3 is CASSSGQGTEQYF. The CDR3 DNA reads as TGTGCCAGCAGTTCGGGGCAGGGAACCGAGCAGTACTTC.